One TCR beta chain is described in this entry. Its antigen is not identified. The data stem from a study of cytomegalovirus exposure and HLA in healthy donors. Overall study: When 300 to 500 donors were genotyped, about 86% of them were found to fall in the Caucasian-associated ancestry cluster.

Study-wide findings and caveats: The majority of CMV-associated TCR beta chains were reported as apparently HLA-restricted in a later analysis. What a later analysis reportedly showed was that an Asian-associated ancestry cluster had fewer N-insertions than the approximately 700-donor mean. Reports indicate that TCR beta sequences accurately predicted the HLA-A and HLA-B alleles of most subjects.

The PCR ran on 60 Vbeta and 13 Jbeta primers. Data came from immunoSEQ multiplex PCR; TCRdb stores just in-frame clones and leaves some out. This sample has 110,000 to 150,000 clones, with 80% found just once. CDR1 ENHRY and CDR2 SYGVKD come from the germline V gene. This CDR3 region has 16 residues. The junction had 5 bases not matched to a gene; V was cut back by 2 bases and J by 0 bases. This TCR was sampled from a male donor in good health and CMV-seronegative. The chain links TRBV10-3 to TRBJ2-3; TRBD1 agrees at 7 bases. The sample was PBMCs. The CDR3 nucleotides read TGTGCCATCAGTGAGCGGGTGACAGGGAGCACAGATACGCAGTATTTT. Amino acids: CAISERVTGSTDTQYF.